This T cell receptor (beta chain) comes out of a study of blood T cell dynamics during melanoma immunotherapy (dated by TCRdb to 2019 to 2021). For the study in its entirety: All patients had metastatic melanoma and were given first-line pembrolizumab or nivolumab plus ipilimumab as standard of care in the United Kingdom. Peripheral T cell receptor repertoires of metastatic melanoma patients were profiled before and after one cycle of checkpoint inhibitor therapy to find early correlates of response. Consecutive patients formed a training cohort, and a further independent group of patients from the same centre was pooled into an external validation set. Study-wide findings and limitations: The study could not determine whether the T cell clones driving repertoire changes were melanoma-specific or reflected general immune activation. The relatively small sample size was recognized as a factor that could limit how well the results generalize. A bifurcated reorganization of the PBMC repertoire at W3, with increased clonality or increased diversity, was observed in patients who later achieved disease control, unlike in progressors.

About this clone: No antigen is known for it. Qualities for individual bases were not recorded, and no much larger clone is one base off.

A fixed 350 ng of DNA was loaded for every bulk PBMC sample. TCR beta CDR3 sequences were amplified from genomic DNA with the immunoSEQ TCRb Assay kit following manufacturer instructions. The KAPA Library Quantification Kit for Illumina platforms was used to quantify the pooled libraries by qPCR. Sequencing of the pooled libraries was done on an Illumina NextSeq 500, with clustering at about 0.55-1.2 pM. The source study handled its data this way. TCR data were analyzed using immunoSEQ ANALYZER and the R LymphoSeq package. A rearrangement efficiency score was calculated as productive divided by the sum of productive and non-productive CDR3 sequences. Clonality was assessed using the Gini coefficient and diversity using the Renyi index at alpha=1, with pairwise comparisons between timepoints within each patient. In LymphoSeq, clonal relatedness was computed using an edit distance of 3, and repertoire similarity was computed using the Bhattacharyya coefficient. To classify response, a linear discriminant analysis based on week-3 changes in clonality and diversity was built using the R MASS and caret packages. The immuneACCESS repertoire file appears here via TCRdb, limited to in-frame rearrangements. These files lack a portion of the clones; in checked studies, under half of the deficit traces to unresolved V genes, and the cause of the others is not known. The V and J calls and clone size were taken over from that table, and D and trimming were inferred from the DNA. This sample comprises 6,600 or so clones, 60% to 85% of them detected only once. The ten largest make up 25% to 35% of the sample.

The time point label, as the study defines it: pre-treatment baseline. Blood samples were taken before treatment (T0) and at week 3 (W3), following the first cycle of checkpoint blockade. Except for a couple of patients with rapid clinical progression, response was assessed 12 weeks after the first infusion by RECIST 1.1; disease control meant complete response, partial response or stable disease. Any patient who had received prior systemic cancer treatment, was on concomitant immunosuppressant therapy or had synchronous other active malignancies was excluded. To track both circulating cells and T cell turnover, TCR beta was sequenced from bulk PBMC as well as from plasma cell-free DNA. Lymphoprep and SepMate tubes were used to isolate PBMC from blood, and red cell lysis was then performed. QIAamp DNA Blood Mini kits were used to extract DNA from PBMC and from sorted T cell subsets. Reading the germline V gene gives CDR1 SGHRS and CDR2 YFSETQ. V is shortened by 3 bases, J by 0 bases, and the region joining them spans 12 bases. The CDR3 starts with the cysteine, ends with the phenylalanine, and has 15 residues. The only DNA kept is the CDR3, 45 bases in frame from the first base.

The sequence was obtained from a human donor with melanoma. The sequence links TRBV5-1 to TRBJ1-2; 5 matching bases give a weak D call of TRBD1. This material consisted of blood, taken from a patient treated with checkpoint blockade. The sequenced DNA is TGCGCCAGCAGCTCTTCCGGGGCCACTAACTATGGCTACACCTTC. Its translation is CASSSSGATNYGYTF.